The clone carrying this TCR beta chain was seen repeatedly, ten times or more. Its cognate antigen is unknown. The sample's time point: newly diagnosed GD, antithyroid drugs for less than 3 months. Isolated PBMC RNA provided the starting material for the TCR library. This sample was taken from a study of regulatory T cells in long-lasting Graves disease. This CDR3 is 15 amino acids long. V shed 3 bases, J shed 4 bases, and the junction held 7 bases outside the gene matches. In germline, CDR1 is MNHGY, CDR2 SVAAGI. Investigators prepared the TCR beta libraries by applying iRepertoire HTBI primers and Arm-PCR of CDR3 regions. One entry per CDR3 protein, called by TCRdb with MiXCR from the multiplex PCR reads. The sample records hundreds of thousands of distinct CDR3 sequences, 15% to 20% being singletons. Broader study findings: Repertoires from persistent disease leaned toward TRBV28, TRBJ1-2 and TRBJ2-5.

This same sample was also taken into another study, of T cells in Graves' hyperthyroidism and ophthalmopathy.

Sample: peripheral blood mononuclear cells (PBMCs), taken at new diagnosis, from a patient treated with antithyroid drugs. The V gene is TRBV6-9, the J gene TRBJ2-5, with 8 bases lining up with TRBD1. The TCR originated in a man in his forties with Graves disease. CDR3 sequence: CASSYPGQAGETQYF. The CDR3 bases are TGTGCCAGCAGTTACCCGGGACAGGCCGGAGAGACCCAGTACTTC.